This T cell receptor beta chain was recorded in a study of blood T cell repertoires in COVID-19. As for the study in general: The United States, Italy and Spain supplied acute and convalescent COVID-19 samples. Nucleic acid was either cDNA or gDNA, and it came from T cells, B-cell-depleted T cells, or PBMCs.

Concerning this clone: Other DNA sequences in the same sample also yield this CDR3.

Original processing notes: Reference gene primer amplification gave estimated nucleated cell counts. Some clones are missing from TCRdb's copy, which holds only in-frame ones; the method was immunoSEQ multiplex PCR. Clone size and the V and J calls come from that table; the DNA yielded D and trimming. Among about 120,000 clones listed, roughly 80% were seen once. The CDR3 is made up of 14 amino acids. Trimming cost V 3 bases and J 2 bases, with 8 bases left between them. Germline V gives CDR1 LNHNV, CDR2 YYDKDF (reference sequence). This TCR was sampled from a man in his fifties or sixties with acute or convalescent COVID-19. This chain links TRBV15 with TRBJ1-5; D remains ambiguous. Sequencing was carried out using peripheral blood. CDR3 DNA sequence: TGTGCCACCAGCAGTTTAGGAGGCAATCAGCCCCAGCATTTT. This sequence encodes CATSSLGGNQPQHF.